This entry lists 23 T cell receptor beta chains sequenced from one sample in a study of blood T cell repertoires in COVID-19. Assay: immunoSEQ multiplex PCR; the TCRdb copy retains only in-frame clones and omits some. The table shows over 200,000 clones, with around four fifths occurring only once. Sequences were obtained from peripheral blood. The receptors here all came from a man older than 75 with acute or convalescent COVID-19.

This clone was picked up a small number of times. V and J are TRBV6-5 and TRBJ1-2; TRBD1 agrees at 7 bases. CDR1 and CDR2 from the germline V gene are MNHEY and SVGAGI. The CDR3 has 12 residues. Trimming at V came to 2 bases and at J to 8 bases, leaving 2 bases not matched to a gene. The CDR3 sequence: CASSYDREGYTF. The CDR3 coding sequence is TGTGCCAGCAGTTACGACAGGGAAGGCTACACCTTC.

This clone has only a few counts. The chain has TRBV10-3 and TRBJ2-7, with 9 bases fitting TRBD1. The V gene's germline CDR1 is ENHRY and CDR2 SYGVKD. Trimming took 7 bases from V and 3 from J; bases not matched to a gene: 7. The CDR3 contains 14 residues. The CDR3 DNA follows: TGTGCCATCATGGGGGACAGGGATATCTACGAGCAGTACTTC. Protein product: CAIMGDRDIYEQYF.

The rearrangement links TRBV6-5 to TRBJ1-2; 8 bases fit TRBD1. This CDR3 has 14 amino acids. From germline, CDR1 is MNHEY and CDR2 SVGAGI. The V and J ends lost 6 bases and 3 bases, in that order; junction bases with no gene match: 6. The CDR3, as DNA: TGTGCCAGCAGGGGGACAGGTGACTACTATGGCTACACCTTC. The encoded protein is CASRGTGDYYGYTF.

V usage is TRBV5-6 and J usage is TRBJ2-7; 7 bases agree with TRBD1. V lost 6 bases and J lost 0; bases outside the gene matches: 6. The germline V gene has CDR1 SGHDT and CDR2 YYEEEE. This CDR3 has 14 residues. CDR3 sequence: CASKRQGPSYEQYF. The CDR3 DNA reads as TGTGCCAGCAAACGACAGGGCCCCTCCTACGAGCAGTACTTC.

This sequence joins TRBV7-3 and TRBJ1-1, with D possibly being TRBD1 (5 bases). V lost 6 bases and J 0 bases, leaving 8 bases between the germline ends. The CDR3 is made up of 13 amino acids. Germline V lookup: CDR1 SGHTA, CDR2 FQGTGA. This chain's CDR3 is CASSPGLNTEAFF. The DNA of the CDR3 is TGTGCCAGCAGTCCAGGGTTGAACACTGAAGCTTTCTTT.

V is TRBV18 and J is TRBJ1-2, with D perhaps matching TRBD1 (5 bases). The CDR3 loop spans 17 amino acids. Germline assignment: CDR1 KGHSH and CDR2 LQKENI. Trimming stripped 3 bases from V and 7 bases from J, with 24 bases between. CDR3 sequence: CASSPVTVDLISGGYTF. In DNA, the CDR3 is TGTGCCAGCTCACCCGTGACAGTAGATCTCATCTCGGGTGGCTACACCTTC.

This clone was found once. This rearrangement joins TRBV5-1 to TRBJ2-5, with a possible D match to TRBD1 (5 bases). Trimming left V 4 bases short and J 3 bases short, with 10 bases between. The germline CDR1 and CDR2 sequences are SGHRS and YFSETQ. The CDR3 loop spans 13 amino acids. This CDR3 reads CASSVNRKETQYF. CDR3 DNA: TGCGCCAGCAGCGTAAACAGGAAAGAGACCCAGTACTTC.

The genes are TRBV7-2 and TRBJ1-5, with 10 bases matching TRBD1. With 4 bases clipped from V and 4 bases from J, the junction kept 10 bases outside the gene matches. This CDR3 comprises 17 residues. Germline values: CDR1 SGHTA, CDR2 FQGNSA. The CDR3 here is CASSYQRRDRGNQPQHF. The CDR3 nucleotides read TGTGCCAGCAGCTACCAACGCCGGGACAGGGGAAATCAGCCCCAGCATTTT. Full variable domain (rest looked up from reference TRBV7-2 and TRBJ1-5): GAGVSQSPSNKVTEKGKDVELRCDPISGHTALYWYRQSLGQGLEFLIYFQGNSAPDKSGLPSDRFSAERTGGSVSTLTIQRTQQEDSAVYLCASSYQRRDRGNQPQHFGDGTRLSIL.

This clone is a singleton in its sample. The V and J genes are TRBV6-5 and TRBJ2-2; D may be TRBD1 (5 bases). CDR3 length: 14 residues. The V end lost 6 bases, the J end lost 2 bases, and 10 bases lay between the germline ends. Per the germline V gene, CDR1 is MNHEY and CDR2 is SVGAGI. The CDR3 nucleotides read TGTGCCAGCAGCACAACAGGAAACACCGGGGAGCTGTTTTTT. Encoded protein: CASSTTGNTGELFF.

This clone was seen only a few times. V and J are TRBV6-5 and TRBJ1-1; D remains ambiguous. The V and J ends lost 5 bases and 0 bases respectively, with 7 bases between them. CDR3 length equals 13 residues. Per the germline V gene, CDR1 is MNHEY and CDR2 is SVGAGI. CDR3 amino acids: CASSPPMNTEAFF. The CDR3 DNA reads TGTGCCAGCAGTCCCCCCATGAACACTGAAGCTTTCTTT.

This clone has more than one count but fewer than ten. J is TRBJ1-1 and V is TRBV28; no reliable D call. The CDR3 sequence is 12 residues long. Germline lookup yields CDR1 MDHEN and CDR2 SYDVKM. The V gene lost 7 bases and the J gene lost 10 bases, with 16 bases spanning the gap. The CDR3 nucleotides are TGTGCCAGCAAATTCGGCGGGGAAGGAGCTTTCTTT. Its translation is CASKFGGEGAFF.

The CDR3 spells CASSDGATNEKLFF. The CDR3 bases are TGTGCCAGTAGTGACGGAGCAACTAATGAAAAACTGTTTTTT. The V and J genes are TRBV19 and TRBJ1-4, with no clear D. The CDR3 spans 14 residues. Germline loops: CDR1 LNHDA, CDR2 SQIVND (reference sequence). Trimming shortened V by 5 bases and J by 0 bases, and 7 bases separated the two germline ends.

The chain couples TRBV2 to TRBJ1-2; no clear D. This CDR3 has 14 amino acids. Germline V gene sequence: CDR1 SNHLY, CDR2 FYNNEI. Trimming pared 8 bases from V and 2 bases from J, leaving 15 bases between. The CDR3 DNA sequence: TGTGCCAGCCGAGTGGCGGGAACCAACTATGGCTACACCTTC. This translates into CASRVAGTNYGYTF. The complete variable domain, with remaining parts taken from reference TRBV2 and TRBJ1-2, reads EPEVTQTPSHQVTQMGQEVILRCVPISNHLYFYWYRQILGQKVEFLVSFYNNEISEKSEIFDDQFSVERPDGSNFTLKIRSTKLEDSAMYFCASRVAGTNYGYTFGSGTRLTVV.

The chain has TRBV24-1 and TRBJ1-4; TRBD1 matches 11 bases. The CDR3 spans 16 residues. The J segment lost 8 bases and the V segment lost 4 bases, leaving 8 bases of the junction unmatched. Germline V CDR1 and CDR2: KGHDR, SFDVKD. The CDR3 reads CATSETAGTGGEKLFF. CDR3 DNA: TGTGCCACCAGTGAGACCGCCGGGACAGGGGGGGAAAAACTGTTTTTT.

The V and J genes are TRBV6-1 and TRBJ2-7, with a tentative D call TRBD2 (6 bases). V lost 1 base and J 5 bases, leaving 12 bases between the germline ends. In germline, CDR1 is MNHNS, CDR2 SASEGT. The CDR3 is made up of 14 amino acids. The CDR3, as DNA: TGTGCCAGCAGTGAAGTTGGGGGGATGCACGAGCAGTACTTC. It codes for CASSEVGGMHEQYF.

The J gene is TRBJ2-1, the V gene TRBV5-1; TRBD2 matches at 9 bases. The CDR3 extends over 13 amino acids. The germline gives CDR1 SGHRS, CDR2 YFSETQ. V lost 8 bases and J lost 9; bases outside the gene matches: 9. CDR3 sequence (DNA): TGCGCCAGTTCAGCGGGAGGCGGAATTGAGCAGTTCTTC. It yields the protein CASSAGGGIEQFF.

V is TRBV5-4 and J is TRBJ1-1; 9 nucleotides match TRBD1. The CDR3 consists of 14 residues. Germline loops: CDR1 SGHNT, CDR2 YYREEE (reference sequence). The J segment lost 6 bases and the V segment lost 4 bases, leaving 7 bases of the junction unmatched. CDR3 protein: CASSLGTGTSEAFF. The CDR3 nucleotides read TGTGCCAGCAGCCTAGGGACAGGGACGTCTGAAGCTTTCTTT.

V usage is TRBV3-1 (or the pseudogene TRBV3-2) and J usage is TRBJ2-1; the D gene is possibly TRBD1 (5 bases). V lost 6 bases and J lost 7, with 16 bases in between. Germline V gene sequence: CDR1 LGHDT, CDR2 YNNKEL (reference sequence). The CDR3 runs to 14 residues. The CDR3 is CASRQAGLYNEQFF. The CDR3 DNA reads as TGTGCCAGCAGACAGGCTGGTCTCTATAATGAGCAGTTCTTC.

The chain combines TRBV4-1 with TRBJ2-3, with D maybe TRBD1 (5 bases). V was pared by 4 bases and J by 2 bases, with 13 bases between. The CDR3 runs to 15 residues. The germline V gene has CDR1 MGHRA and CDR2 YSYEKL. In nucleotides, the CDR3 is TGCGCCAGCAGCCGCAGGGTAGGAGACACAGATACGCAGTATTTT. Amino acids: CASSRRVGDTDTQYF.

The CDR3 sequence: CASSPLALVEQFF. The CDR3 nucleotides are TGCGCCAGCAGCCCTTTGGCCCTAGTTGAGCAGTTCTTC. V is TRBV4-1 and J is TRBJ2-1; no clear D gene. Deletions cut 4 bases from V and 9 bases from J, with 13 bases between. CDR3 length: 13 residues. The germline gives CDR1 MGHRA, CDR2 YSYEKL.

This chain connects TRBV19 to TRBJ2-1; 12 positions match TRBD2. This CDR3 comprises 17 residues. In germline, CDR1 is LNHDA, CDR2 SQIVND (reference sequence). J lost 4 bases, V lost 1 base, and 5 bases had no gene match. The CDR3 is CASSIGPSGGGYNEQFF. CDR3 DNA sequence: TGTGCCAGTAGTATAGGGCCTAGCGGGGGGGGATACAATGAGCAGTTCTTC. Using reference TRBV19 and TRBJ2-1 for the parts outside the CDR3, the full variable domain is DGGITQSPKYLFRKEGQNVTLSCEQNLNHDAMYWYRQDPGQGLRLIYYSQIVNDFQKGDIAEGYSVSREKKESFPLTVTSAQKNPTAFYLCASSIGPSGGGYNEQFFGPGTRLTVL.

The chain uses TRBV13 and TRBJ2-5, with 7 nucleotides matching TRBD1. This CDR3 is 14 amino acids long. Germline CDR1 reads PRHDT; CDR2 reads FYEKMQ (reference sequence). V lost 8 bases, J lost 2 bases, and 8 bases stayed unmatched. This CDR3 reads CASFLEGQQETQYF. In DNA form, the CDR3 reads TGTGCCAGCTTTCTTGAGGGACAGCAAGAGACCCAGTACTTC.

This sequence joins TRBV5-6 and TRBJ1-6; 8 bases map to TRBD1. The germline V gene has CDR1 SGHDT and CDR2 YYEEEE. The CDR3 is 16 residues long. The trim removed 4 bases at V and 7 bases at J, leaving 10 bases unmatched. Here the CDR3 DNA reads TGTGCCAGCAGCATTGGATGGACAGGGAGAAATTCACCCCTCCACTTT. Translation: CASSIGWTGRNSPLHF. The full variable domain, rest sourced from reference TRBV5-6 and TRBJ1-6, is DAGVTQSPTHLIKTRGQQVTLRCSPKSGHDTVSWYQQALGQGPQFIFQYYEEEERQRGNFPDRFSGHQFPNYSSELNVNALLLGDSALYLCASSIGWTGRNSPLHFGNGTRLTVT.